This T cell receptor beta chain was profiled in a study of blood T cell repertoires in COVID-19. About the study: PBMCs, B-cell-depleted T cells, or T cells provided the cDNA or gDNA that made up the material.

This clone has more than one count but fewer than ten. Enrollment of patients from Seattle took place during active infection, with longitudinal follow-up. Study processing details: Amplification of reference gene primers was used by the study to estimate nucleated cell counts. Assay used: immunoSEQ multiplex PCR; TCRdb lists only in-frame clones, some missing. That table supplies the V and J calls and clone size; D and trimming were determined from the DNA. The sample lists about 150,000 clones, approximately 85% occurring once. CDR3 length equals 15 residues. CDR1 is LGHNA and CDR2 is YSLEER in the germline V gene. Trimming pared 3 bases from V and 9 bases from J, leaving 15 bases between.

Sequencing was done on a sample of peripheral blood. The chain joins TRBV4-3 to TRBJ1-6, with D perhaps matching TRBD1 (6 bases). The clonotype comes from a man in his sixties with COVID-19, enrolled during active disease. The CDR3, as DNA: TGCGCCAGCAGCCAGCACAGGGAAACCCCTTCACCCCTCCACTTT. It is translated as CASSQHRETPSPLHF.